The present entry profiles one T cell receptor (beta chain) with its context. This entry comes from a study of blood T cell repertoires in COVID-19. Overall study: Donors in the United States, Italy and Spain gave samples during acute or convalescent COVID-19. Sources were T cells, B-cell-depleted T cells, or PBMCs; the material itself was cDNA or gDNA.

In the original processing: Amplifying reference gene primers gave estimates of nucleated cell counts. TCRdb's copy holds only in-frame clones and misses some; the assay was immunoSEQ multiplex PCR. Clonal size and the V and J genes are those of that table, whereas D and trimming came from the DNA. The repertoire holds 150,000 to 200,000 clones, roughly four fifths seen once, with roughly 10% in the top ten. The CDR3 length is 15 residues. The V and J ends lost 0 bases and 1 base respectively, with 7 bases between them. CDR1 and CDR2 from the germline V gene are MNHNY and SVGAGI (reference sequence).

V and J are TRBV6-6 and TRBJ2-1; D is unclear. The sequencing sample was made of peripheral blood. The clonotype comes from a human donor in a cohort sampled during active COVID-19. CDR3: CASSYSLRSYNEQFF. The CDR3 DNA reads TGTGCCAGCAGTTACTCGCTCAGATCCTACAATGAGCAGTTCTTC.